Sequencing of this TCR beta chain was carried out in a study of cytomegalovirus exposure and HLA in healthy donors. Study-level findings and limits: Earlier analysis found most TCR beta V segments productive about 87% or about 30% of the time.

V lost 8 bases and J lost 1, with 12 bases in between. Germline CDR1 is MDHEN and CDR2 is SYDVKM. This CDR3 contains 14 residues. A remark on this clone: The antigen remains unidentified.

The PCR employed 60 Vbeta primers together with 13 Jbeta primers. Here immunoSEQ multiplex PCR was the method, and the copy in TCRdb shows in-frame clones only, minus some. The table includes about 160,000 clones, more than 65% detected once. This clonotype originated in a man between 45 and 60 years old in good health and CMV-seropositive. The chain carries TRBV28 and TRBJ1-3, with unresolved D. The sample comprised PBMCs. CDR3 sequence reads: CASHEQRSGNTIYF. The CDR3 DNA reads as TGTGCCAGCCATGAACAGAGATCTGGAAACACCATATATTTT.